This TCR beta chain was obtained from a study of T-cell reconstitution after alpha-beta-depleted transplantation in children (dated by TCRdb to the mid-2010s). Study-level background: Using TCR repertoire profiling, the study quantitatively followed how T-cell immune reconstitution unfolded in children after TCRalphabeta/CD19-depleted allogeneic hematopoietic cell transplantation.

The library relied on PCR. Instrument used: Illumina HiSeq 2500. TCR libraries were prepared with molecular barcoding, using unique molecular identifiers to normalize TCRbeta repertoire quantification. The raw public reads went through TCRdb reprocessing: fastp at Q25, MiXCR clone calling, in-frame beta chains kept. Each CDR3 protein gets just one entry, which takes the most common genes and DNA from the rows behind it. The sample table holds approximately 510,000 distinct CDR3 sequences, of which about 17% were seen once. The ten largest clones capture less than 4% of the sample. As to this clonotype: The clone's antigen remains unknown. Base qualities are not provided; no much larger clone lies one nucleotide away.

The V end gives up 2 bases and the J end 2 bases, leaving 2 bases in the junction not matched to a gene. CDR1 and CDR2, looked up from the germline V gene, are SGHVS and FQNEAQ. The CDR3 holds 15 amino acids from the cysteine to the phenylalanine. CDR3 DNA is the only sequence kept; it has 45 bases, read in frame from the first base. The source was PBMCs from the stem cell graft donor, collected from the stem cell graft. The TCR originated in a human donor who donated a stem cell graft to a child with acute lymphoblastic leukemia. The sequence links TRBV7-8 to TRBJ2-1, and TRBD1 aligns with 8 junction nucleotides. The CDR3 region: CASSLLQGAYNEQFF. In nucleotide form, the sequence is TGTGCCAGCAGCTTATTACAGGGGGCCTACAATGAGCAGTTCTTC.